Shown below are 3 T cell receptor beta chains from a single sample sequenced in a study of control samples from healthy donors and cancer patients. The table came from immunoSEQ multiplex PCR; TCRdb's copy has only in-frame clones and leaves some out. This sample carries approximately 120,000 clones, 87% of them seen once, and the ten largest clones take roughly 2.8%. The material sequenced was blood. The source of these receptors is a man in his sixties in good health.

The chain couples TRBV7-2 to TRBJ2-3, with a possible D match to TRBD2 (6 bases). Trimming stripped 4 bases from V and 4 bases from J, with 15 bases between. Germline V CDR1 and CDR2: SGHTA, FQGNSA. The CDR3 is 15 residues long. CDR3 amino acids: CASSSNFGGADTQYF. As DNA, the CDR3 is TGTGCCAGCAGCTCCAACTTTGGCGGGGCAGATACGCAGTATTTT. Filled out from reference TRBV7-2 and TRBJ2-3, the complete variable domain reads GAGVSQSPSNKVTEKGKDVELRCDPISGHTALYWYRQSLGQGLEFLIYFQGNSAPDKSGLPSDRFSAERTGGSVSTLTIQRTQQEDSAVYLCASSSNFGGADTQYFGPGTRLTVL.

This clone was observed once. The V gene is TRBV5-1, the J gene TRBJ2-5; 8 nucleotides align to TRBD2. Germline lookup yields CDR1 SGHRS and CDR2 YFSETQ. This CDR3 is built from 15 residues. The J segment lost 4 bases and the V segment lost 1 base, leaving 6 bases of the junction unmatched. The DNA of the CDR3 is TGCGCCAGCAGCTTGCGGGGGGGGCCGGGAGAGACCCAGTACTTC. Its protein product is CASSLRGGPGETQYF.

The rearrangement uses TRBV6-5 and TRBJ2-3; D not resolved. Germline V CDR1 and CDR2: MNHEY, SVGAGI. The CDR3 spans 14 residues. With 2 bases removed from V and 1 base from J, the gap between germline ends came to 7 bases. The chain's CDR3 is CASSYLRGTDTQYF. In nucleotides, the CDR3 is TGTGCCAGCAGTTACCTCCGCGGCACAGATACGCAGTATTTT.